This TCR beta chain was captured in a study of blood T cell repertoires in COVID-19. The table came from immunoSEQ multiplex PCR; TCRdb's copy has only in-frame clones and leaves some out. The sample records about 300,000 clones, around 90% being singletons. Trimming shortened V by 2 bases and J by 7 bases, and 3 bases separated the two germline ends. The V gene's germline CDR1 is MNHEY and CDR2 SMNVEV (reference sequence). The length of the CDR3 is 11 residues. The chain employs TRBV27 and TRBJ2-1; D remains unclear. This sequence was found in a woman between 45 and 65 years old with COVID-19, enrolled during active disease. The sequenced sample was peripheral blood. CDR3 sequence reads: CASSLENEQFF. The CDR3 DNA is TGTGCCAGCAGTTTAGAGAATGAGCAGTTCTTC.